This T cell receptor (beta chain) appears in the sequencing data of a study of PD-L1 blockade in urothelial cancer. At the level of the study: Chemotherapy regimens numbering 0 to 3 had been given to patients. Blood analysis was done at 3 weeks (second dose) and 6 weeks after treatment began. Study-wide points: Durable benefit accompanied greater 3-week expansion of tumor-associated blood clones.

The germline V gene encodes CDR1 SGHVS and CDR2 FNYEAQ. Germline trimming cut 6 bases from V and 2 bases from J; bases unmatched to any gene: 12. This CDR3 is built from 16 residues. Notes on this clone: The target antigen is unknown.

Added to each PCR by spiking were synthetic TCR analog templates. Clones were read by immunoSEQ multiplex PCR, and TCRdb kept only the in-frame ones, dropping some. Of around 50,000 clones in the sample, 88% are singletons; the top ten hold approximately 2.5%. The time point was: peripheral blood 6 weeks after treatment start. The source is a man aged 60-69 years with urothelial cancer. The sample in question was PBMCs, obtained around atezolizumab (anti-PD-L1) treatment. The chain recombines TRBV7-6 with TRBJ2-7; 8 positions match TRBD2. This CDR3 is CASSSSLAGATYEQYF. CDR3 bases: TGTGCCAGCAGTTCCTCGCTAGCGGGCGCTACCTACGAGCAGTACTTC.